The 13 T cell receptor beta chains in this list originate from one sample, sequenced in a study of CD8+CD57+ T cells in acquired aplastic anemia. Profiles of TCR beta VDJ and CDR3 were generated from a genomic DNA template. TCRdb called the reads again in MiXCR, with one record for every CDR3 protein. Of under 150,000 distinct CDR3 sequences in the sample, about 40% were seen once. The sequenced sample consisted of sorted CD4+, CD8+, or CD8+CD57+ T cells (not recorded which) from PBMCs. These receptors all come from a human donor in good health, serving as a control.

Many counts were recorded for this clonotype. The chain is built from TRBV29-1 and TRBJ2-5, with a weak D call TRBD2 (7 bases). Trimming removed 7 bases from V and 5 bases from J, with 17 bases in between. The CDR3 covers 13 residues. CDR1 is SQVTM, CDR2 ANQGSEA, per germline. The CDR3 sequence: CSGGGGSGETQYF. The CDR3 DNA reads as TGCAGCGGGGGAGGGGGGTCTGGGGAGACCCAGTACTTC.

This clonotype was counted at least ten times. The chain combines TRBV7-9 with TRBJ2-1; 7 bases line up with TRBD1. This CDR3 region has 12 residues. V lost 3 bases and J lost 14; bases outside the gene matches: 7. CDR1 is SEHNR and CDR2 is FQNEAQ in the germline V gene (reference sequence). The CDR3 sequence: CASSLNGQAEFF. CDR3 sequence (DNA): TGTGCCAGCAGCTTGAACGGACAGGCTGAGTTCTTC.

V usage is TRBV20-1 and J usage is TRBJ2-5; 12 nucleotides line up with TRBD2. CDR1 and CDR2 (germline): DFQATT, SNEGSKA (reference sequence). The length of the CDR3 is 15 residues. Losses at the gene ends were 3 bases for V and 4 bases for J; bases not matched to a gene: 6. The chain's CDR3 is CSASGLLAGGETQYF. The CDR3 DNA follows: TGCAGTGCTAGCGGATTACTAGCGGGGGGAGAGACCCAGTACTTC.

This clonotype was counted ten times or more. The chain joins TRBV19 to TRBJ1-3; possible D gene TRBD1, 5 bases. This CDR3 region has 14 residues. Germline V lookup: CDR1 LNHDA, CDR2 SQIVND (reference sequence). Trimming left V 2 bases short and J 10 bases short, with 15 bases between. The CDR3 reads CASSIPSGPGTIYF. DNA for the CDR3: TGTGCCAGTAGTATACCATCGGGGCCCGGGACCATATATTTT.

The J gene is TRBJ2-3, the V gene TRBV16; D is undetermined. V lost 0 bases, J lost 5 bases, and 9 bases lay in between. The length of the CDR3 is 14 residues. Germline V CDR1 and CDR2: KGHSY, FQNENV. The CDR3 DNA is TGTGCCAGCAGCCAATCGGTCGTCGTAGATACGCAGTATTTT. Protein: CASSQSVVVDTQYF.

The V and J genes are TRBV7-9 and TRBJ2-1; the D is unclear. V shed 2 bases and J shed 10 bases, with 9 bases lying between them. Germline assignment: CDR1 SEHNR and CDR2 FQNEAQ (reference sequence). The CDR3 length is 12 residues. The CDR3 DNA follows: TGTGCCAGCAGCTTAAGAAGTTTCGAGCAGTTCTTC. Its translation: CASSLRSFEQFF.

The chain links TRBV27 to TRBJ2-3; D uncertain. In germline, CDR1 is MNHEY, CDR2 SMNVEV (reference sequence). Trimming left V 4 bases short and J 4 bases short, with 9 bases between. The CDR3 has 13 amino acids. CDR3 amino acids: CASSSLLPDTQYF. CDR3 coding DNA: TGTGCCAGCAGTTCTTTGTTGCCAGATACGCAGTATTTT.

The chain recombines TRBV12-3 or TRBV12-4 with TRBJ2-5, with 11 positions matching TRBD2. The length of the CDR3 is 15 residues. The ends lost 1 base at V and 5 bases at J; junction bases unmatched: 3. The DNA for the CDR3 is TGTGCCAGCAGTTTAGAACTAGCGGGGGTTGAGACCCAGTACTTC. As protein: CASSLELAGVETQYF.

In this sample, this clonotype turned up a few times. This may be a read error: a much more frequent sequence differs by one nucleotide. The CDR3 end shows no conserved phenylalanine or tryptophan, and so a read error is likely. The chain uses TRBV7-9 and TRBJ1-5; D not resolved. The CDR3 has 12 residues. Germline CDR1 SEHNR, CDR2 FQNEAQ (reference sequence). Trimming pared 1 base from V and 7 bases from J, leaving 5 bases between. CDR3 region: CASSLVGQPQHL. DNA of the CDR3: TGTGCCAGCAGCTTAGTAGGACAGCCCCAGCATCTT.

This clonotype was detected many times. This chain connects TRBV7-2 to TRBJ1-6; no firm D call. Germline V gene sequence: CDR1 SGHTA, CDR2 FQGNSA. CDR3 length: 15 amino acids. Trimming cost V 5 bases and J 0 bases, with 8 bases left between them. The CDR3 sequence: CASSLKSSYNSPLHF. In DNA, the CDR3 is TGTGCCAGCAGCCTCAAGAGCTCCTATAATTCACCCCTCCACTTT.

In its sample, this clonotype was seen many times. The J gene is TRBJ1-5, the V gene TRBV3-1, with D uncertain. Looked up from germline, CDR1 is LGHDT and CDR2 is YNNKEL (reference sequence). This CDR3 is built from 11 residues. V shed 1 base and J shed 12 bases, with 7 bases lying between them. The CDR3 loop is CASSQGGLQHF. The CDR3 DNA follows: TGTGCCAGCAGCCAAGGGGGTCTCCAGCATTTT. Together with reference TRBV3-1 and TRBJ1-5, the CDR3 gives the full variable domain: DTAVSQTPKYLVTQMGNDKSIKCEQNLGHDTMYWYKQDSKKFLKIMFSYNNKELIINETVPNRFSPKSPDKAHLNLHINSLELGDSAVYFCASSQGGLQHFGDGTRLSIL.

This clonotype was seen ten or more times. The chain joins TRBV7-9 to TRBJ2-7, with a weak D call TRBD1 (6 bases). The CDR3 covers 14 residues. Germline loops: CDR1 SEHNR, CDR2 FQNEAQ (reference sequence). Trimming took off 2 bases at V and 2 bases at J, with 10 bases between the two ends. CDR3 nucleotide sequence: TGTGCCAGCAGCTTACAGGGGACGACCTACGAGCAGTACTTC. This sequence encodes CASSLQGTTYEQYF.

The J gene is TRBJ2-5, the V gene TRBV6-4; D perhaps matches TRBD2 (5 bases). Germline CDR1 reads MRHNA; CDR2 reads SNTAGT. Between the trimmed V and J ends, which lost 2 bases and 3 bases, there was a span of 13 bases. The CDR3 contains 15 residues. This CDR3 reads CASSDPPSSEETQYF. The CDR3 DNA reads TGTGCCAGCAGTGACCCCCCGAGTAGCGAAGAGACCCAGTACTTC.